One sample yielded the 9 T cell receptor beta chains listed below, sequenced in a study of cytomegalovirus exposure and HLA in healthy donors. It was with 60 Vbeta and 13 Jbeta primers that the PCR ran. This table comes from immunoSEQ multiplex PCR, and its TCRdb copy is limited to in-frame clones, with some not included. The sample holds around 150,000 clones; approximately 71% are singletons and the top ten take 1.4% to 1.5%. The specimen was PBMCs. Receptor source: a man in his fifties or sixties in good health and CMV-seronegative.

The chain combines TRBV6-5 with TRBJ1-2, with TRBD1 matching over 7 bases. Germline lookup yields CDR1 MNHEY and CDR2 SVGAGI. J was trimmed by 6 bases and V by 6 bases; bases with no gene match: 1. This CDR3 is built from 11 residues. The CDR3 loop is CASRTGNGYTF. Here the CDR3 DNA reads TGTGCCAGCAGGACAGGGAATGGCTACACCTTC.

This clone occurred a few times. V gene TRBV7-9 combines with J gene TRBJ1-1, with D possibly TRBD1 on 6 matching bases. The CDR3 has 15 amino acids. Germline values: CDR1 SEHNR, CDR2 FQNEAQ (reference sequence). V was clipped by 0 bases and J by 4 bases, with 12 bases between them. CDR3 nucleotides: TGTGCCAGCAGCTTAGCCCAGGGGATGGGCACTGAAGCTTTCTTT. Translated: CASSLAQGMGTEAFF.

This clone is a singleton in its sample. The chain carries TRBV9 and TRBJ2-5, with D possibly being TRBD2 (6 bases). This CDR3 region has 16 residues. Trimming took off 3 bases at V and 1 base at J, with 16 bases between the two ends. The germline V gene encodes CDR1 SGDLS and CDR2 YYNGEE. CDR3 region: CASSERSGTRQETQYF. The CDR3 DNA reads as TGTGCCAGCAGCGAACGCTCCGGGACTCGCCAAGAGACCCAGTACTTC.

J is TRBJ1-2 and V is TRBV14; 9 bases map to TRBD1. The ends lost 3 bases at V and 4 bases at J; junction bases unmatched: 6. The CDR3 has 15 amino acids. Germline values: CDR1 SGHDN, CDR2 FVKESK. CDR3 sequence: CASSQGQGYFYGYTF. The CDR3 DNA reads TGTGCCAGCAGCCAGGGACAGGGCTACTTCTATGGCTACACCTTC.

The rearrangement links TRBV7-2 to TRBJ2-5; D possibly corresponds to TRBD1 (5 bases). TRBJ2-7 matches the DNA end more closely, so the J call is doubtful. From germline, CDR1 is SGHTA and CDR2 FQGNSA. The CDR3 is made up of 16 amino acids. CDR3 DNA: TGTGCCAGCAGCCCAAGGGTTGGGGCACTCTCCTACGAGCAGTACTTC. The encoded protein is CASSPRVGALSYEQYF.

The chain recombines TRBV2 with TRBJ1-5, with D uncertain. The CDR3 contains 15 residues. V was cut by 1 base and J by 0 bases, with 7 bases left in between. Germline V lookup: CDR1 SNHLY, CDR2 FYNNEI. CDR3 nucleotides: TGTGCCAGCAGTGAAGTGCAGGCTAGCAATCAGCCCCAGCATTTT. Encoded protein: CASSEVQASNQPQHF.

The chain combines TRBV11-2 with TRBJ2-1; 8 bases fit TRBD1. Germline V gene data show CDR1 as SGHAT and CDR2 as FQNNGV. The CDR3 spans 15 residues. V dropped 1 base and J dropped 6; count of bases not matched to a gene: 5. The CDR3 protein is CASSLGQGWFNEQFF. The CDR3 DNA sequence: TGTGCCAGCAGCTTAGGACAGGGGTGGTTCAATGAGCAGTTCTTC.

For the CDR3, the DNA is TGTGCCAGCAGCCCAACCCCGCAGGGCTCACCCCTCCACTTT. Its protein is CASSPTPQGSPLHF. The chain couples TRBV27 to TRBJ1-6, with D perhaps TRBD1 (5 bases). The CDR3 spans 14 residues. V lost 6 bases and J lost 10, with 16 bases in between. Looked up from germline, CDR1 is MNHEY and CDR2 is SMNVEV (reference sequence).

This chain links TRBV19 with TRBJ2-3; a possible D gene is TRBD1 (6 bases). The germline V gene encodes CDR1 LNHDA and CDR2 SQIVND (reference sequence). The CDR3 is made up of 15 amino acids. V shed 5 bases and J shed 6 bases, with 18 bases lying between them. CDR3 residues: CASSEGQGPLDTQYF. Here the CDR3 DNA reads TGTGCCAGTAGTGAGGGACAAGGCCCTTTGGATACGCAGTATTTT.